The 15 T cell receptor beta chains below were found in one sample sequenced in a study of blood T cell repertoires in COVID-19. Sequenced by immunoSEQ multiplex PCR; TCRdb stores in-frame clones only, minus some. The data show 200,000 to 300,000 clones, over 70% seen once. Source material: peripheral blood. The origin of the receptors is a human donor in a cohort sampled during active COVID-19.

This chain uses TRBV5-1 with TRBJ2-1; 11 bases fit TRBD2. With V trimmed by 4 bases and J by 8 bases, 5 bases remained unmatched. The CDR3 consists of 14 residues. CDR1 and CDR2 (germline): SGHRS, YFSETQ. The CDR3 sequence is CASSVSGGVHEQFF. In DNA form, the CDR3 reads TGCGCCAGCAGCGTTAGCGGGGGGGTACATGAGCAGTTCTTC. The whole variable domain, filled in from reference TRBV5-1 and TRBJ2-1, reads KAGVTQTPRYLIKTRGQQVTLSCSPISGHRSVSWYQQTPGQGLQFLFEYFSETQRNKGNFPGRFSGRQFSNSRSEMNVSTLELGDSALYLCASSVSGGVHEQFFGPGTRLTVL.

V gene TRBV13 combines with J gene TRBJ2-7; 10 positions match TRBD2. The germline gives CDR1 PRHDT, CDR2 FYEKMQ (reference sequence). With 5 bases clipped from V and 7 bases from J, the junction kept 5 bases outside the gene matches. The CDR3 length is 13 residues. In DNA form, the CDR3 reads TGTGCCAGCAGCCCTAGCGGGAGTAATGAGCAGTACTTC. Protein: CASSPSGSNEQYF.

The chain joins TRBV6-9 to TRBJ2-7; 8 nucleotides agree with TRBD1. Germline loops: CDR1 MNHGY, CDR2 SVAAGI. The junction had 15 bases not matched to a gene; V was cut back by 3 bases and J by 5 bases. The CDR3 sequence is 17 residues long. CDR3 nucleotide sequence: TGTGCCAGCAGTTACCGAGGACAGGGAAGAGCCTTCCACGAGCAGTACTTC. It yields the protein CASSYRGQGRAFHEQYF.

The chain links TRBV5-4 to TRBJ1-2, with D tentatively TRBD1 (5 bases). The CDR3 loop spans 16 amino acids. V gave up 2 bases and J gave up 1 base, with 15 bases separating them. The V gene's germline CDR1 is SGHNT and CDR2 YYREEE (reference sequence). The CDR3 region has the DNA TGTGCCAGCAGCTTTGGGGCCAATACAATTAACTATGGCTACACCTTC. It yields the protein CASSFGANTINYGYTF.

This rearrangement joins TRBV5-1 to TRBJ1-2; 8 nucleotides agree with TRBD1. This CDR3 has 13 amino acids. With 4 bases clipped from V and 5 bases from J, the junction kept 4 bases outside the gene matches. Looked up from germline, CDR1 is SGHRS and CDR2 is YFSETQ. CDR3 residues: CASSVGTGYGYTF. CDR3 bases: TGCGCCAGCAGCGTCGGGACAGGATATGGCTACACCTTC. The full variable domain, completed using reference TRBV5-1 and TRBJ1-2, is KAGVTQTPRYLIKTRGQQVTLSCSPISGHRSVSWYQQTPGQGLQFLFEYFSETQRNKGNFPGRFSGRQFSNSRSEMNVSTLELGDSALYLCASSVGTGYGYTFGSGTRLTVV.

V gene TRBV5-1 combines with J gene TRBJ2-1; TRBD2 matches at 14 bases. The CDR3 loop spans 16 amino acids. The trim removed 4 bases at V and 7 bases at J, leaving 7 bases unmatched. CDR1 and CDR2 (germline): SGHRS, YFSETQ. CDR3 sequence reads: CASSGLTSGRVNEQFF. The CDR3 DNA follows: TGCGCCAGCAGCGGACTGACTAGCGGGAGGGTAAATGAGCAGTTCTTC.

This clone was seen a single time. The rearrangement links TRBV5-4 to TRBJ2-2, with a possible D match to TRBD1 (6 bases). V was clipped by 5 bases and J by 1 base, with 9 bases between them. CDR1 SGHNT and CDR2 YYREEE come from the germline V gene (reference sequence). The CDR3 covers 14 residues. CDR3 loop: CASRRQENTGELFF. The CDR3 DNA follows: TGTGCCAGCAGGCGACAGGAGAACACCGGGGAGCTGTTTTTT. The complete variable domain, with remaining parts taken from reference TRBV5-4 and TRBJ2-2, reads ETGVTQSPTHLIKTRGQQVTLRCSSQSGHNTVSWYQQALGQGPQFIFQYYREEENGRGNFPPRFSGLQFPNYSSELNVNALELDDSALYLCASRRQENTGELFFGEGSRLTVL.

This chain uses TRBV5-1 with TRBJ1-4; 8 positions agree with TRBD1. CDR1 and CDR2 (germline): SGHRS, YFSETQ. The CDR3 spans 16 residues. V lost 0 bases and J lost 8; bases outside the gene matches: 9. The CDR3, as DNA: TGCGCCAGCAGCTTGGTCTCCGGGACAGGAGGAGAAAAACTGTTTTTT. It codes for CASSLVSGTGGEKLFF.

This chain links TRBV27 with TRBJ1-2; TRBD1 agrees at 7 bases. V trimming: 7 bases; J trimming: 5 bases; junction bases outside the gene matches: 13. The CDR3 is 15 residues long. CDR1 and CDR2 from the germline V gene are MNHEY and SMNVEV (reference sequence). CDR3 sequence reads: CASKPGQERIYGYTF. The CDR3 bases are TGTGCCAGCAAACCCGGACAGGAGCGTATTTATGGCTACACCTTC.

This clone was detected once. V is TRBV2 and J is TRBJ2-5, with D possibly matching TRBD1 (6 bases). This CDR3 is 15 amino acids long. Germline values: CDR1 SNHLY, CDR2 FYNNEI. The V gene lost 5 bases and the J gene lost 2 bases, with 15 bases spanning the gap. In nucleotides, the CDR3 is TGTGCCAGCAGTAAACAGGCCCAGGGGCAAGAGACCCAGTACTTC. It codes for CASSKQAQGQETQYF.

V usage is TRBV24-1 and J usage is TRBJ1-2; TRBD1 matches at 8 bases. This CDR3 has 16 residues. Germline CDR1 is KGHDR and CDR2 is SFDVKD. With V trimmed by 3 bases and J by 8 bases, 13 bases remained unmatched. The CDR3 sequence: CATSDASTGALGGYTF. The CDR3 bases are TGTGCCACCAGTGATGCTTCGACAGGGGCCCTAGGGGGCTACACCTTC.

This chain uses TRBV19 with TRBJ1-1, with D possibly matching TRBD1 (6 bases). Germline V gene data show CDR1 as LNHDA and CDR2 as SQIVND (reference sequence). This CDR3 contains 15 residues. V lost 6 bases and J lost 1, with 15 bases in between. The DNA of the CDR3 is TGTGCCAGTAGCGTCAATGGGGGGGCGAACACTGAAGCTTTCTTT. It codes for CASSVNGGANTEAFF.

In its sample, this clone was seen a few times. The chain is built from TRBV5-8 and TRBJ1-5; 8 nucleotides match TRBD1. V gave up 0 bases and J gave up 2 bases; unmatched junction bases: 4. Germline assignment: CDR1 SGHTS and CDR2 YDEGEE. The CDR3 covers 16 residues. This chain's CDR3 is CASSLGGGQGNQPQHF. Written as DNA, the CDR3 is TGTGCCAGCAGCTTGGGAGGGGGACAGGGCAATCAGCCCCAGCATTTT.

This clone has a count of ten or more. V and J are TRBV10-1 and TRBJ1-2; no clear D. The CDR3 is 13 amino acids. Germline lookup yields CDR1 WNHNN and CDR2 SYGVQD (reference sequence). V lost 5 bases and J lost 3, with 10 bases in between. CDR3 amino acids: CASSPLIDYGYTF. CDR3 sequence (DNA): TGCGCCAGCAGTCCCCTTATTGACTATGGCTACACCTTC.

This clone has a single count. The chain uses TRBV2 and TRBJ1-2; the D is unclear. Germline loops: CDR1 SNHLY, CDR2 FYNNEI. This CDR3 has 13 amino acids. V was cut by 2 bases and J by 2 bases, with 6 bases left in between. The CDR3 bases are TGTGCCAGCAGTGAAAACATAAACTATGGCTACACCTTC. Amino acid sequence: CASSENINYGYTF.